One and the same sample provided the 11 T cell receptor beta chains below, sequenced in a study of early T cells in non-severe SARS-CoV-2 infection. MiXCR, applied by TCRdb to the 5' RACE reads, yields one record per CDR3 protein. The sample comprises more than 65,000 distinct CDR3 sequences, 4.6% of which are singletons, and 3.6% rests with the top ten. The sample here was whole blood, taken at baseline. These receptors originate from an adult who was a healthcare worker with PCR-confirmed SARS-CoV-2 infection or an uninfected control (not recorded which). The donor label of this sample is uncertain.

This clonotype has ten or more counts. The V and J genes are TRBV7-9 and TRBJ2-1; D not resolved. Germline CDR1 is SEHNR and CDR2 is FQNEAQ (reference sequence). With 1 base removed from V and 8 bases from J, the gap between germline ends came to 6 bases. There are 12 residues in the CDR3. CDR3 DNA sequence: TGTGCCAGCAGCTTAGAGGGCTATGAGCAGTTCTTC. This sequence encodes CASSLEGYEQFF.

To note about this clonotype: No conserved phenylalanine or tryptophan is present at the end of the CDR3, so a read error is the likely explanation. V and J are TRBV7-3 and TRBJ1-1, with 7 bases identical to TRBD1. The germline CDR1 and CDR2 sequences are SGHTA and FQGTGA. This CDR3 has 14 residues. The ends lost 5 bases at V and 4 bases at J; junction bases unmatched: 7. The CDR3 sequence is CASSLQGGVTEAFL. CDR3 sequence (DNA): TGTGCCAGCAGCCTGCAGGGGGGTGTCACTGAAGCTTTCCTT.

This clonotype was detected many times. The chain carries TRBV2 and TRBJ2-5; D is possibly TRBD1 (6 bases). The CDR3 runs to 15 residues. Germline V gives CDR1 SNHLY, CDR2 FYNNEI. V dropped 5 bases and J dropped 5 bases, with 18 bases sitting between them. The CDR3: CASSSQQGAGETQYF. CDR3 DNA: TGTGCCAGCAGTTCGCAACAGGGTGCTGGGGAGACCCAGTACTTC.

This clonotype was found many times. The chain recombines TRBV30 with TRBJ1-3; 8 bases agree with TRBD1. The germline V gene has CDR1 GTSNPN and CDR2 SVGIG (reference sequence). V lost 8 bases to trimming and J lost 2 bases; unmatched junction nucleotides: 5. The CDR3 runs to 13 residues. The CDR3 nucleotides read TGTGCCAACGACAGGGGCGCTGGAAACACCATATATTTT. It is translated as CANDRGAGNTIYF.

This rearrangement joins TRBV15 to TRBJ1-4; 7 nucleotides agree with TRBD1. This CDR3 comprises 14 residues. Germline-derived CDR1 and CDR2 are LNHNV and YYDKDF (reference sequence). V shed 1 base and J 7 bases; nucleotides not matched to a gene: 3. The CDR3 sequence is CATSRGQGGEKLFF. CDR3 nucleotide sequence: TGTGCCACCAGCAGAGGACAGGGAGGTGAAAAACTGTTTTTT. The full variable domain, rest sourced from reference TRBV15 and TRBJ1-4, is DAMVIQNPRYQVTQFGKPVTLSCSQTLNHNVMYWYQQKSSQAPKLLFHYYDKDFNNEADTPDNFQSRRPNTSFCFLDIRSPGLGDTAMYLCATSRGQGGEKLFFGSGTQLSVL.

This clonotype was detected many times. The CDR3 sequence: CASSEEGNNYGYTF. DNA for the CDR3: TGTGCCAGCAGTGAAGAGGGGAATAACTATGGCTACACCTTC. The chain combines TRBV2 with TRBJ1-2; D might be TRBD1 (5 bases). The germline CDR1 and CDR2 sequences are SNHLY and FYNNEI. The V and J ends lost 1 base and 1 base respectively, with 7 bases between them. The CDR3 length is 14 residues.

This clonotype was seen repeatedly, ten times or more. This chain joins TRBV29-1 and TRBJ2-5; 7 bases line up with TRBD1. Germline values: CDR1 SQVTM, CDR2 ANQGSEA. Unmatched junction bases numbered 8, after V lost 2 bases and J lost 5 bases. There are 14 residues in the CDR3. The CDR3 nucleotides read TGCAGCGTTGAATCACCAGAGACAGGGGAGACCCAGTACTTC. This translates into CSVESPETGETQYF. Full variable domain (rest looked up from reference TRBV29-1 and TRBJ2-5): SAVISQKPSRDICQRGTSLTIQCQVDSQVTMMFWYRQQPGQSLTLIATANQGSEATYESGFVIDKFPISRPNLTFSTLTVSNMSPEDSSIYLCSVESPETGETQYFGPGTRLLVL.

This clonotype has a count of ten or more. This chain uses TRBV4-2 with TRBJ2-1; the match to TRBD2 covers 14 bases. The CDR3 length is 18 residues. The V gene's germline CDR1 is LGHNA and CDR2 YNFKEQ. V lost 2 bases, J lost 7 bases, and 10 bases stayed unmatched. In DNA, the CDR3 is TGTGCCAGCAGCCAACTAAGACTAGCGGGGGGGCCAGGGAATGAGCAGTTCTTC. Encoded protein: CASSQLRLAGGPGNEQFF.

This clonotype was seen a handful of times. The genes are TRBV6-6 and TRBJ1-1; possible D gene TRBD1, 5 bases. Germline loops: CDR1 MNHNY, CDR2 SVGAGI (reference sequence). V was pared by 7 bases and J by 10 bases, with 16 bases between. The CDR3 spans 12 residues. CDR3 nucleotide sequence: TGTGCCAGCACCACGCAGGCAGGGATAGCTTTCTTT. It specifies CASTTQAGIAFF.

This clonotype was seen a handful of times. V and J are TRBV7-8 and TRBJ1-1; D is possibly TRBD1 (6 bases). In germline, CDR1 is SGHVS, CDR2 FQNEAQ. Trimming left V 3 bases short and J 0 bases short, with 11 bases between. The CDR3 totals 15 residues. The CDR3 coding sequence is TGTGCCAGCAGCTTCCCCAGGGGCATGAACACTGAAGCTTTCTTT. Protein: CASSFPRGMNTEAFF.

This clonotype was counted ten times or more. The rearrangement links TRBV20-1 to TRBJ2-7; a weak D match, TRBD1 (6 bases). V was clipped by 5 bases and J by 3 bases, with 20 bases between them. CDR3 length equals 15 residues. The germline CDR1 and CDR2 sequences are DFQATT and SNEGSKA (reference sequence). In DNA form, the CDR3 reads TGCAGTGCTCCCCCGGGACAAATTTCTAACTACGAGCAGTACTTC. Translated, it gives CSAPPGQISNYEQYF.